This TCR beta chain was sequenced during a study of blood T cells in healthy people across ages. General study points: Among T cells, TCR beta diversity per million cells dropped roughly linearly as age rose. Correlation between TCR beta diversity and naive T cell percentage was strong.

This clonotype was picked up one time. What it recognizes is unknown. A clone one base away is much larger, so this may be a read error. For the second PCR, which ran for about 7 to 11 cycles, a sample-barcoded 5' primer and a J-beta primer mix were used. TCRdb re-derived calls from the 5' RACE reads in MiXCR, one entry per CDR3 protein. The sample has 500,000 to 700,000 distinct CDR3 sequences, approximately 30% seen once; the top ten hold 15% to 18%. With V trimmed by 4 bases and J by 6 bases, 5 bases remained unmatched. CDR1 and CDR2 (germline): SGHRS, YFSETQ. The CDR3 sequence is 14 residues long. The chain recombines TRBV5-1 with TRBJ1-4; the match to TRBD1 covers 8 bases. The sequencing sample was made of blood. The sequence derives from a woman older than 75 in good health. The CDR3 nucleotides are TGCGCCAGCAGCGGCGGGACAGGACATGAAAAACTGTTTTTT. As protein: CASSGGTGHEKLFF.